This T cell receptor (beta chain) was captured in a study of blood T cell repertoires in COVID-19. Trimming took 4 bases from V and 2 from J, leaving 24 bases between them. This CDR3 is built from 18 residues. Germline CDR1 SGHRS, CDR2 YFSETQ. TCRdb keeps only in-frame clones here, not all; method: immunoSEQ multiplex PCR. The data contain roughly 36,000 clones, roughly nine tenths of them seen just once; the ten biggest clones take up roughly 38%. Material for sequencing was peripheral blood. This sequence originates from a man aged 55-75 years with active or convalescent COVID-19. The chain joins TRBV5-1 to TRBJ2-5, with D tentatively TRBD2 (6 bases). DNA for the CDR3: TGCGCCAGCAGCCCAGGACCACTGACTAGGGGAGATCAAGAGACCCAGTACTTC. This codes for CASSPGPLTRGDQETQYF.